The 10 T cell receptor beta chains presented below share a single source sample, sequenced in a study of T-cell memory formation after mild COVID-19. MiXCR, applied by TCRdb to the 5' RACE reads, yields one record per CDR3 protein. The repertoire holds some 270,000 distinct CDR3 sequences, with approximately 15% as singletons. The sample was PBMCs or a T cell subset sorted from them (not recorded which). These receptors originate from an adult woman who had mild COVID-19 (a few samples of this study predate the infection). Cell type and time point are not known.

The chain employs TRBV6-2 or TRBV6-3 and TRBJ1-2; a possible D gene is TRBD1 (6 bases). Germline V gene lookup returns CDR1 MNHEY and CDR2 SVGEGT. The ends were cut back, 6 bases at V and 0 bases at J, with 14 bases in the middle. This CDR3 is 15 amino acids long. The CDR3 bases are TGTGCCAGCAGAAAGGCGGGGGCAGCTAACTATGGCTACACCTTC. Protein sequence: CASRKAGAANYGYTF.

The chain carries TRBV7-2 and TRBJ2-3; D might be TRBD2 (7 bases). CDR1 and CDR2 (germline): SGHTA, FQGNSA. V dropped 5 bases and J dropped 2 bases, with 23 bases sitting between them. The CDR3 runs 18 residues. This CDR3 reads CASSLLRGGGPFTDTQYF. CDR3 DNA: TGTGCCAGCAGCCTCCTTAGGGGGGGAGGGCCGTTCACAGATACGCAGTATTTT.

This clonotype turned up a few times. The rearrangement links TRBV7-9 to TRBJ2-6; D remains ambiguous. The CDR3 sequence is 16 residues long. The V end was cut by 2 bases, the J end by 5 bases, with 13 bases between. CDR1 is SEHNR and CDR2 is FQNEAQ in the germline V gene (reference sequence). The CDR3 loop is CASSLKGRRWANVLTF. CDR3 coding DNA: TGTGCCAGCAGCTTAAAGGGTCGAAGGTGGGCCAACGTCCTGACTTTC.

This clonotype has only one observation. The genes are TRBV18 and TRBJ2-3, with 11 nucleotides matching TRBD2. CDR1 is KGHSH and CDR2 is LQKENI in the germline V gene. The V gene end was trimmed by 2 bases and the J gene end by 0 bases; junction bases not matched to a gene: 1. This CDR3 spans 16 amino acids. CDR3 loop: CASSPIAGGSTDTQYF. CDR3 nucleotides: TGTGCCAGCTCACCAATAGCGGGAGGGAGCACAGATACGCAGTATTTT.

This clonotype was seen repeatedly, ten times or more. The chain couples TRBV7-3 to TRBJ1-1; 7 positions match TRBD1. Germline V gives CDR1 SGHTA, CDR2 FQGTGA. Trimming at V came to 5 bases and at J to 0 bases, leaving 3 bases not matched to a gene. The CDR3 runs to 14 residues. The CDR3 region is CASSAGQMNTEAFF. The DNA for the CDR3 is TGTGCCAGCAGCGCGGGACAGATGAACACTGAAGCTTTCTTT. The whole variable domain, filled in from reference TRBV7-3 and TRBJ1-1, reads GAGVSQTPSNKVTEKGKYVELRCDPISGHTALYWYRQSLGQGPEFLIYFQGTGAADDSGLPNDRFFAVRPEGSVSTLKIQRTERGDSAVYLCASSAGQMNTEAFFGQGTRLTVV.

This rearrangement joins TRBV7-9 to TRBJ1-2; TRBD1 might be the D (6 bases). The CDR3 has 16 amino acids. The germline CDR1 and CDR2 sequences are SEHNR and FQNEAQ (reference sequence). The V and J ends lost 4 bases and 2 bases respectively, with 17 bases between them. As DNA, the CDR3 is TGTGCCAGCAGCTCAATCGGGCGGGGGCGGAACTATGGCTACACCTTC. Protein sequence: CASSSIGRGRNYGYTF.

The rearrangement uses TRBV5-1 and TRBJ2-5; D is tentatively TRBD1 or TRBD2 (5 bases each). This CDR3 spans 14 amino acids. V was pared by 5 bases and J by 1 base, with 12 bases between. Germline-derived CDR1 and CDR2 are SGHRS and YFSETQ. The CDR3: CASSQRGAQETQYF. In DNA, the CDR3 is TGCGCCAGCAGTCAGAGGGGCGCCCAAGAGACCCAGTACTTC.

Concerning this clonotype: The junction differs from germline at one of its ends, possibly a read error. The chain couples TRBV20-1 to TRBJ2-1; the match to TRBD2 covers 11 bases. Germline CDR1 reads DFQATT; CDR2 reads SNEGSKA (reference sequence). There are 14 residues in the CDR3. The DNA of the CDR3 is TGCAGTGCCCGGGCGGCCGGGACTAGCGGCCATTGGGGGTTC. Its protein is CSARAAGTSGHWGF.

V and J are TRBV5-4 and TRBJ2-3, with TRBD2 matching over 11 bases. V was pared by 3 bases and J by 1 base, with 4 bases of the junction left unmatched. Germline CDR1 is SGHNT and CDR2 is YYREEE (reference sequence). This CDR3 has 16 residues. The CDR3 sequence: CASSSRLAGRTDTQYF. The DNA for the CDR3 is TGTGCCAGCAGCTCAAGACTAGCGGGGCGCACAGATACGCAGTATTTT.

In its sample, this clonotype was seen a few times. V is TRBV5-4 and J is TRBJ2-7; TRBD1 matches 9 bases. Germline V gene sequence: CDR1 SGHNT, CDR2 YYREEE (reference sequence). Trimming removed 4 bases from V and 4 bases from J; junction bases left unmatched: 9. The length of the CDR3 is 15 residues. In nucleotides, the CDR3 is TGTGCCAGCAGCGATGTGGGACAGGGTCTTTACGAGCAGTACTTC. The encoded protein is CASSDVGQGLYEQYF.